This T cell receptor beta chain was recorded in a study of shared clonotypes between healthy human individuals. This CDR3 is 15 amino acids long. V lost 5 bases and J 4 bases, leaving 18 bases between the germline ends. In germline, CDR1 is MNHEY, CDR2 SVGAGI. The method was immunoSEQ multiplex PCR; TCRdb's version includes in-frame clones alone and lacks a portion of them. The table lists over a million clones, approximately 98% of them singletons, with 0.45% in the top ten. This clonotype was obtained from a man aged 25-45 years in good health. The sample was naive CD4+ T cells sorted from blood. Specified subset: CD45RA+ positively selected. This sequence joins TRBV6-5 and TRBJ2-7; weak D call: TRBD1 (6 bases). CDR3 nucleotide sequence: TGTGCCAGCAGTAAAGTGACAGGACGAACATACGAGCAGTACTTC. As protein: CASSKVTGRTYEQYF.